The 25 T cell receptor beta chains below come from one sample, sequenced in a study of technical replicates of blood from a handful of donors. The table came from immunoSEQ multiplex PCR; TCRdb's copy has only in-frame clones and leaves some out. The data show about 76,000 clones, with roughly nine tenths seen just once and less than 0.3% held by the top ten. The sample consisted of T cells isolated from PBMCs. The receptors derive from a human donor in good health.

The CDR3: CASRPTLDSSSSYNEQFF. CDR3 in DNA: TGTGCCAGCAGGCCTACCCTTGACAGCTCGAGCTCCTACAATGAGCAGTTCTTC. The chain recombines TRBV7-6 with TRBJ2-1; D might be TRBD1 (5 bases). V gave up 6 bases and J gave up 0 bases, with 21 bases separating them. Germline CDR1 SGHVS, CDR2 FNYEAQ. The length of the CDR3 is 18 residues. Based on the CDR3 plus reference TRBV7-6 and TRBJ2-1, the full variable domain is GAGVSQSPRYKVTKRGQDVALRCDPISGHVSLYWYRQALGQGPEFLTYFNYEAQQDKSGLPNDRFSAERPEGSISTLTIQRTEQRDSAMYRCASRPTLDSSSSYNEQFFGPGTRLTVL.

This chain uses TRBV19 with TRBJ2-2, with a possible D match to TRBD1 (5 bases). V was pared by 3 bases and J by 6 bases, with 11 bases between. Germline V lookup: CDR1 LNHDA, CDR2 SQIVND (reference sequence). The CDR3 loop spans 14 amino acids. The CDR3 loop reads CASSMAQQAGELFF. In nucleotides, the CDR3 is TGTGCCAGTAGTATGGCCCAACAGGCCGGGGAGCTGTTTTTT. Combining the CDR3 with reference TRBV19 and TRBJ2-2 gives the whole variable domain DGGITQSPKYLFRKEGQNVTLSCEQNLNHDAMYWYRQDPGQGLRLIYYSQIVNDFQKGDIAEGYSVSREKKESFPLTVTSAQKNPTAFYLCASSMAQQAGELFFGEGSRLTVL.

V gene TRBV15 combines with J gene TRBJ1-5; 11 bases fit TRBD1. After removal of 2 bases from V and 10 bases from J, the junction contained 10 bases not matched to a gene. The CDR3 runs 16 residues. Germline CDR1 is LNHNV and CDR2 is YYDKDF (reference sequence). The CDR3 here is CATSRMGTGGYGPQHF. CDR3 nucleotide sequence: TGTGCCACCAGCAGAATGGGGACAGGGGGGTATGGACCCCAGCATTTT.

V gene TRBV29-1 combines with J gene TRBJ1-1; 7 bases map to TRBD1. The CDR3 has 13 amino acids. Germline V lookup: CDR1 SQVTM, CDR2 ANQGSEA. Trimming took 3 bases from V and 4 from J; bases not matched to a gene: 5. CDR3 coding DNA: TGCAGCGTTGACCATCAGGGGGGCACTGAAGCTTTCTTT. Its protein is CSVDHQGGTEAFF.

The V call is TRBV10-2, the J call TRBJ2-1; 8 nucleotides line up with TRBD1. Germline loops: CDR1 WSHSY, CDR2 SAAADI. CDR3 length: 15 residues. Trimming took 10 bases from V and 2 from J; bases not matched to a gene: 10. CDR3 region: CATKNGRGPYNEQFF. The CDR3 nucleotides read TGCGCCACCAAAAACGGCAGGGGGCCCTACAATGAGCAGTTCTTC.

The rearrangement links TRBV4-2 to TRBJ2-7, with TRBD2 matching 8 bases. V was pared by 0 bases and J by 0 bases, with 7 bases of the junction left unmatched. The CDR3 is 17 amino acids. Germline V lookup: CDR1 LGHNA, CDR2 YNFKEQ. This CDR3 reads CASSQDPRREASYEQYF. CDR3 bases: TGTGCCAGCAGCCAAGATCCGCGGCGGGAGGCCTCCTACGAGCAGTACTTC.

This chain joins TRBV7-9 and TRBJ1-2, with a possible D match to TRBD1 (5 bases). Germline-derived CDR1 and CDR2 are SEHNR and FQNEAQ (reference sequence). The CDR3 has 16 amino acids. V lost 2 bases and J lost 3, with 16 bases in between. This chain's CDR3 is CASSLNFWGDDYGYTF. In nucleotides, the CDR3 is TGTGCCAGCAGCTTAAATTTTTGGGGGGACGACTATGGCTACACCTTC.

The chain has TRBV6-1 and TRBJ2-3; D is possibly TRBD2 (6 bases). This CDR3 comprises 14 residues. V was shortened by 8 bases and J by 6 bases, with 18 bases between the two germline ends. Germline lookup yields CDR1 MNHNS and CDR2 SASEGT. CDR3 region: CASGRYRRDDTQYF. The CDR3, as DNA: TGTGCCAGCGGACGCTACCGGCGGGATGATACGCAGTATTTT.

The rearrangement links TRBV28 to TRBJ1-5; no reliable D call. Germline lookup yields CDR1 MDHEN and CDR2 SYDVKM. The germline V and J ends were trimmed by 5 bases and 3 bases, with 11 bases remaining between them. This CDR3 spans 14 amino acids. In DNA form, the CDR3 reads TGTGCCAGCAGTCCGGTCGTGTTCAATCAGCCCCAGCATTTT. Its protein product is CASSPVVFNQPQHF.

The chain uses TRBV6-5 and TRBJ2-7; D remains unclear. This CDR3 contains 15 residues. Trimming removed 6 bases at V and 3 bases at J, with 18 bases between. Looked up from germline, CDR1 is MNHEY and CDR2 is SVGAGI. For the CDR3, the DNA is TGTGCCAGCAGGAGAGGTGATCGGATGGTCTACGAGCAGTACTTC. This encodes CASRRGDRMVYEQYF.

Note on this clone: The identical CDR3 is also encoded by other nucleotide sequences in the sample. This chain joins TRBV30 and TRBJ1-5; D ambiguous. Germline V gene data show CDR1 as GTSNPN and CDR2 as SVGIG (reference sequence). Trimming took 0 bases from V and 5 from J, leaving 8 bases between them. This CDR3 region has 13 residues. CDR3 region: CAWSVAGDQPQHF. CDR3 coding DNA: TGTGCCTGGAGTGTTGCCGGGGATCAGCCCCAGCATTTT.

The genes are TRBV13 and TRBJ2-2; 14 bases are shared with TRBD2. Per the germline V gene, CDR1 is PRHDT and CDR2 is FYEKMQ (reference sequence). This CDR3 spans 16 amino acids. V lost 5 bases and J lost 4; bases outside the gene matches: 3. The CDR3 loop reads CASSPGLAGATGELFF. The CDR3 bases are TGTGCCAGCAGCCCGGGACTAGCGGGAGCCACCGGGGAGCTGTTTTTT.

The V call is TRBV6-1, the J call TRBJ1-3; D perhaps matches TRBD1 (5 bases). From germline, CDR1 is MNHNS and CDR2 SASEGT. The CDR3 sequence is 15 residues long. Trimming pared 6 bases from V and 0 bases from J, leaving 12 bases between. The chain's CDR3 is CASRKEGNSGNTIYF. In DNA, the CDR3 is TGTGCCAGCAGGAAGGAGGGGAACTCTGGAAACACCATATATTTT.

The rearrangement links TRBV5-1 to TRBJ2-1, with 10 bases aligning to TRBD1. Trimming at V came to 4 bases and at J to 6 bases, leaving 4 bases not matched to a gene. There are 14 residues in the CDR3. Looked up from germline, CDR1 is SGHRS and CDR2 is YFSETQ. This CDR3 reads CASSGGDRGNEQFF. The CDR3 DNA reads as TGCGCCAGCAGCGGGGGGGACAGGGGCAATGAGCAGTTCTTC.

This clone appeared once. CDR3 residues: CASSLVPTGQGAIWSPLHF. CDR3 DNA sequence: TGTGCCAGCAGCTTAGTACCCACTGGGCAGGGGGCGATTTGGTCACCCCTCCACTTT. The J gene is TRBJ1-6, the V gene TRBV7-2; 8 nucleotides align to TRBD1. Germline lookup yields CDR1 SGHTA and CDR2 FQGNSA. V was clipped by 1 base and J by 10 bases; unmatched bases: 18. The CDR3 has 19 residues. The full variable domain, in which reference TRBV7-2 and TRBJ1-6 provide the parts outside the CDR3, is GAGVSQSPSNKVTEKGKDVELRCDPISGHTALYWYRQSLGQGLEFLIYFQGNSAPDKSGLPSDRFSAERTGGSVSTLTIQRTQQEDSAVYLCASSLVPTGQGAIWSPLHFGNGTRLTVT.

The rearrangement uses TRBV11-2 and TRBJ1-2, with D possibly matching TRBD1 (6 bases). The V end was cut by 2 bases, the J end by 4 bases, with 20 bases between. The CDR3 covers 17 residues. Germline-derived CDR1 and CDR2 are SGHAT and FQNNGV. For the CDR3, the DNA is TGTGCCAGCAGCTTATCCGGCGCGGGTTGGACAGCCTATGGCTACACCTTC. Translated, it gives CASSLSGAGWTAYGYTF.

The genes are TRBV5-8 and TRBJ2-5, with TRBD1 matching 8 bases. Germline loops: CDR1 SGHTS, CDR2 YDEGEE. The CDR3 extends over 14 amino acids. With 7 bases clipped from V and 1 base from J, the junction kept 6 bases outside the gene matches. The CDR3 coding sequence is TGTGCCAGCGGGGTCGACAGGGGCCAAGAGACCCAGTACTTC. Protein: CASGVDRGQETQYF.

This chain joins TRBV29-1 and TRBJ1-1, with a tentative D call TRBD1 (5 bases). V dropped 5 bases and J dropped 3 bases, with 22 bases sitting between them. CDR1 is SQVTM, CDR2 ANQGSEA, per germline. The CDR3 is 16 amino acids. CDR3 in amino acids: CSVFLPRTGPYTEAFF. The DNA for the CDR3 is TGCAGCGTTTTCCTCCCTAGAACAGGACCCTACACTGAAGCTTTCTTT.

The rearrangement joins TRBV6-1 to TRBJ2-7; 11 bases line up with TRBD1. The CDR3 consists of 15 residues. Losses at the gene ends were 3 bases for V and 3 bases for J; bases not matched to a gene: 4. Germline V gene sequence: CDR1 MNHNS, CDR2 SASEGT. CDR3 DNA: TGTGCCAGCAGTGAGGGACAGGGGGTATACTACGAGCAGTACTTC. Translating it yields CASSEGQGVYYEQYF.

A single count supports this clone. The chain has TRBV6-5 and TRBJ1-1; TRBD1 aligns across 9 bases. From germline, CDR1 is MNHEY and CDR2 SVGAGI. The trim removed 2 bases at V and 3 bases at J, leaving 4 bases unmatched. This CDR3 spans 15 amino acids. CDR3 nucleotide sequence: TGTGCCAGCAGTTACGGGGGACAGGGAGACACTGAAGCTTTCTTT. Encoded protein: CASSYGGQGDTEAFF.

The V call is TRBV2, the J call TRBJ2-5, with 11 positions matching TRBD2. The junction had 10 bases not matched to a gene; V was cut back by 7 bases and J by 9 bases. Per germline, CDR1 SNHLY and CDR2 FYNNEI. The CDR3 runs 14 residues. CDR3 sequence (DNA): TGTGCCAGCAAAGGTAGCGGGAGGGCCGGCCCCCAGTACTTC. Translated, it gives CASKGSGRAGPQYF.

V gene TRBV6-5 combines with J gene TRBJ1-4; D ambiguous. V dropped 0 bases and J dropped 4 bases, with 3 bases sitting between them. The CDR3 is made up of 13 amino acids. CDR1 is MNHEY and CDR2 is SVGAGI in the germline V gene. The CDR3 DNA reads as TGTGCCAGCAGTTACTCGCGTAATGAAAAACTGTTTTTT. This translates into CASSYSRNEKLFF.

The genes are TRBV6-1 and TRBJ1-5; D is unclear. V gave up 2 bases and J gave up 3 bases, with 11 bases separating them. The germline V gene has CDR1 MNHNS and CDR2 SASEGT. The CDR3 contains 15 residues. The CDR3 nucleotides read TGTGCCAGCAGTGAACTACCCGGGGTCAATCAGCCCCAGCATTTT. It translates to CASSELPGVNQPQHF.

The chain carries TRBV28 and TRBJ2-6; no firm D call. V was trimmed by 6 bases and J by 2 bases, leaving 11 bases between them. CDR3 size: 15 residues. CDR1 and CDR2 from the germline V gene are MDHEN and SYDVKM. This CDR3 reads CASSIRRAGANVLTF. CDR3 nucleotide sequence: TGTGCCAGCAGCATTCGAAGAGCTGGGGCCAACGTCCTGACTTTC.

The chain combines TRBV5-1 with TRBJ2-5, with TRBD1 as a possible D gene (6 bases). This CDR3 spans 14 amino acids. Trimming removed 0 bases from V and 5 bases from J, with 11 bases in between. The germline V gene encodes CDR1 SGHRS and CDR2 YFSETQ. The DNA of the CDR3 is TGCGCCAGCAGCTTGGGGGGGCCCTACGAGACCCAGTACTTC. It translates to CASSLGGPYETQYF.